Listed here are 10 T cell receptor beta chains from one sample, sequenced in a study of blood T cell repertoires in COVID-19. The table came from immunoSEQ multiplex PCR; TCRdb's copy has only in-frame clones and leaves some out. The table records about 400,000 clones, around 89% of them present only once. Sequencing was done on a sample of peripheral blood. The source of these receptors is a woman in her 30s with acute or convalescent COVID-19.

The chain couples TRBV27 to TRBJ2-5; 8 nucleotides agree with TRBD1. Per the germline V gene, CDR1 is MNHEY and CDR2 is SMNVEV (reference sequence). V was pared by 2 bases and J by 4 bases, with 6 bases of the junction left unmatched. The CDR3 has 15 residues. DNA for the CDR3: TGTGCCAGCAGTTTACGACAGGGGACGGGAGAGACCCAGTACTTC. This gives the protein CASSLRQGTGETQYF.

In its sample, this clone was seen a few times. This sequence joins TRBV5-4 and TRBJ2-7, with D possibly TRBD2 on 5 matching bases. Trimming took 3 bases from V and 3 from J, leaving 7 bases between them. Looked up from germline, CDR1 is SGHNT and CDR2 is YYREEE (reference sequence). The CDR3 loop spans 12 amino acids. CDR3 sequence (DNA): TGTGCCAGCAGCTCCGAGGGCTACGAGCAGTACTTC. It specifies CASSSEGYEQYF.

J is TRBJ2-2 and V is TRBV27, with D unclear. Trimming cost V 3 bases and J 13 bases, with 9 bases left between them. The CDR3 extends over 11 amino acids. The germline CDR1 and CDR2 sequences are MNHEY and SMNVEV (reference sequence). The CDR3 region is CASSLARLLFF. CDR3 coding DNA: TGTGCCAGCAGTTTGGCCCGTTTGCTGTTTTTT.

The chain is built from TRBV9 and TRBJ1-2; perhaps TRBD1 as D (5 bases). The CDR3 extends over 14 amino acids. Germline V CDR1 and CDR2: SGDLS, YYNGEE. Trimming shortened V by 0 bases and J by 5 bases, and 11 bases separated the two germline ends. DNA for the CDR3: TGTGCCAGCAGCGTAGACTCAGGGCCTTATGGCTACACCTTC. Amino acids: CASSVDSGPYGYTF.

The genes are TRBV6-2 or TRBV6-3 and TRBJ1-5; D is unclear. CDR3 length: 16 amino acids. V was shortened by 5 bases and J by 0 bases, with 14 bases between the two germline ends. Germline V gene sequence: CDR1 MNHEY, CDR2 SVGEGT. CDR3 amino acids: CASSRGLLNSNQPQHF. The CDR3 DNA sequence: TGTGCCAGCAGTCGCGGACTTTTGAATAGCAATCAGCCCCAGCATTTT.

This clone was seen a handful of times. The chain carries TRBV5-6 and TRBJ2-6, with D unclear. From germline, CDR1 is SGHDT and CDR2 YYEEEE. The V and J ends lost 1 base and 0 bases respectively, with 5 bases between them. The length of the CDR3 is 15 residues. CDR3 coding DNA: TGTGCCAGCAGCTTGACTCCCTCTGGGGCCAACGTCCTGACTTTC. Protein sequence: CASSLTPSGANVLTF.

The chain recombines TRBV11-2 with TRBJ2-5, with TRBD2 matching 11 bases. The germline gives CDR1 SGHAT, CDR2 FQNNGV. The junction had 4 bases not matched to a gene; V was cut back by 3 bases and J by 1 base. There are 16 residues in the CDR3. The CDR3 DNA is TGTGCCAGCAGCTTCGCTAGCGGGGGGTCCCAAGAGACCCAGTACTTC. This translates into CASSFASGGSQETQYF.

In nucleotides, the CDR3 is TGTGCCAGCTCACCCCTAGCGGGGGACGAATCAGGGGAGACCCAGTACTTC. It codes for CASSPLAGDESGETQYF. The rearrangement uses TRBV18 and TRBJ2-5; TRBD2 agrees at 10 bases. The V gene end was trimmed by 3 bases and the J gene end by 5 bases; junction bases not matched to a gene: 12. This CDR3 contains 17 residues. CDR1 and CDR2 from the germline V gene are KGHSH and LQKENI.

The rearrangement links TRBV7-2 to TRBJ2-1; 10 positions agree with TRBD2. The CDR3 spans 14 residues. After removal of 2 bases from V and 8 bases from J, the junction contained 3 bases not matched to a gene. Germline V gene lookup returns CDR1 SGHTA and CDR2 FQGNSA. This chain's CDR3 is CASSLIGTSDEQFF. In DNA, the CDR3 is TGTGCCAGCAGCTTAATCGGGACTAGCGATGAGCAGTTCTTC.

This clone was detected once. The chain carries TRBV13 and TRBJ2-5; 11 nucleotides line up with TRBD2. The CDR3 has 16 amino acids. The germline gives CDR1 PRHDT, CDR2 FYEKMQ (reference sequence). V shed 4 bases and J 5 bases; nucleotides not matched to a gene: 9. The CDR3 DNA reads TGTGCCAGCAGCTGGGCTAGCGGGGGGTCTGGCGAGACCCAGTACTTC. Translating gives CASSWASGGSGETQYF.